The TCR beta chain described here comes from a study of shared clonotypes between healthy human individuals. At a deep level, the assay was run. Sorted-subset replicate PCR reactions were performed with around 200 ng DNA, corresponding to tens of thousands of T cell genomes. Assay used: immunoSEQ multiplex PCR; TCRdb lists only in-frame clones, some missing. The sample carries under 2,500,000 clones, approximately 96% recorded once. Germline lookup yields CDR1 MDHEN and CDR2 SYDVKM. V gave up 2 bases and J gave up 1 base, with 5 bases separating them. The CDR3 loop spans 13 amino acids. Study outcomes and limitations: Sequencing depth was expected to influence donor clonotype sharing. Larger richness was generally estimated for naive than memory subsets.

This clone was seen more than once but under ten times. What it recognizes is unknown. Other nucleotide sequences in the sample specify the same CDR3. Sequencing used naive CD4+ T cells sorted from blood. Subset denoted: CD45RA+ positively selected. The J gene is TRBJ1-1, the V gene TRBV28; D gene unclear. The TCR comes from a young man in good health. In DNA, the CDR3 is TGTGCCAGCAGTTTAGAAGGGAACACTGAAGCTTTCTTT. It specifies CASSLEGNTEAFF. The full variable domain, rest sourced from reference TRBV28 and TRBJ1-1, is DVKVTQSSRYLVKRTGEKVFLECVQDMDHENMFWYRQDPGLGLRLIYFSYDVKMKEKGDIPEGYSVSREKKERFSLILESASTNQTSMYLCASSLEGNTEAFFGQGTRLTVV.